This T cell receptor beta chain appears in the sequencing data of a study of cytomegalovirus exposure and HLA in healthy donors. Comment on this clone: The antigen remains undetermined.

The germline V gene has CDR1 SGHRS and CDR2 YFSETQ. This CDR3 spans 15 amino acids. Germline trimming cut 5 bases from V and 8 bases from J; bases unmatched to any gene: 11. Study-wide findings and caveats: Investigators reported 164 TCR beta chains as tied to cytomegalovirus.

The PCR contained 60 Vbeta and 13 Jbeta primers. Sequencing was performed with immunoSEQ multiplex PCR; in TCRdb, only in-frame clones are kept and a portion is missing. The repertoire table contains around 110,000 clones. Sequencing was carried out using PBMCs. The genes are TRBV5-1 and TRBJ2-1, with 9 bases identical to TRBD2. The receptor's source is a man aged 40-49 years in good health and CMV-seropositive. The CDR3 is CASSRASGTSDEQFF. For the CDR3, the DNA is TGCGCCAGCAGTCGGGCTAGCGGGACGAGCGATGAGCAGTTCTTC.